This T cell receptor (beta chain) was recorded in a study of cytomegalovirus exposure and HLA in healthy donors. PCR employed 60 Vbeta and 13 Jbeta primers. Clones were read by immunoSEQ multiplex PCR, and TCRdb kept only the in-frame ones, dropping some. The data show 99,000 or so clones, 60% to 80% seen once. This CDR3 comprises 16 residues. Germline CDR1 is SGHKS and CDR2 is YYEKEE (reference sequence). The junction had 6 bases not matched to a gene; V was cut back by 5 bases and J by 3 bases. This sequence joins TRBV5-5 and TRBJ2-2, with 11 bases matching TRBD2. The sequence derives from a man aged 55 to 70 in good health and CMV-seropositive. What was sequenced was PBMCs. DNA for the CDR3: TGTGCCAGCAGACATAGCGGGGGGGCGGACACCGGGGAGCTGTTTTTT. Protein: CASRHSGGADTGELFF.